The source of this TCR beta chain is a study of T cells in localized non-small cell lung cancer. Points from the study as a whole: Clonality of T cells reached its maximum in uninvolved adjacent lung, surpassing tumor. A raised T cell density in blood coincided with lengthier overall survival. There were a median roughly 54 of the top 100 tumor clones appearing in adjacent lung.

To note about this clone: Its antigen is currently unknown.

Germline values: CDR1 SEHNR, CDR2 FQNEAQ (reference sequence). V lost 1 base to trimming and J lost 7 bases, with 7 bases between them. The CDR3 runs 12 residues. TCRdb's copy holds only in-frame clones and misses some; the assay was immunoSEQ multiplex PCR. The sample has roughly 25,000 clones, more than 85% seen once. The sequences come from peripheral blood, collected before any cancer treatment. This chain joins TRBV7-9 and TRBJ2-5; D unresolved. This clonotype was obtained from a man aged 40 to 69 with stage III squamous cell lung carcinoma. The CDR3 reads CASSLVMGTQYF. The CDR3 DNA reads TGTGCCAGCAGCTTAGTTATGGGGACCCAGTACTTC.